A single sample is the source of the 23 T cell receptor beta chains below, sequenced in a study of read filtering for tumor transcriptome and immune sequencing. This library used roughly 400 ng RNA and molecular barcoded adaptors spanning alpha/delta and beta/gamma chains. Each CDR3 protein is one row after TCRdb ran MiXCR on the reads. The sample records roughly 35,000 distinct CDR3 sequences, roughly an eighth being singletons. What was sequenced was a population of CD138-negative cells sorted from bone marrow. Receptors were obtained from a donor aged 40 or over with multiple myeloma.

This clonotype showed up many times. The chain links TRBV12-3 or TRBV12-4 to TRBJ2-1; D is unresolved. This CDR3 contains 12 residues. With 8 bases removed from V and 9 bases from J, the gap between germline ends came to 14 bases. The CDR3, as DNA: TGTGCCAGCTCGCGGCTGGGTTTTGAGCAGTTCTTC. Protein sequence: CASSRLGFEQFF.

This clonotype was seen more than once but under ten times. The conserved phenylalanine or tryptophan normally closing the CDR3 is absent here, so this likely arose from a read error. The chain recombines TRBV11-3 with TRBJ2-1; the D gene is possibly TRBD2 (5 bases). Trimming stripped 4 bases from V and 2 bases from J, with 18 bases between. The CDR3 has 17 amino acids. Looked up from germline, CDR1 is SGHNT and CDR2 is YENEEA. CDR3 coding DNA: TGTGCCAGCAGCTCCCGCTCCCGCTCGGGGACCTACAATGAGCAGTTCCTC. This sequence encodes CASSSRSRSGTYNEQFL.

A remark on this clonotype: The junction shows a germline mismatch at one end, possibly a read error. V is TRBV15 and J is TRBJ2-5; no definite D call. Germline V gene sequence: CDR1 LNHNV, CDR2 YYDKDF (reference sequence). The CDR3 is 13 amino acids. CDR3 in amino acids: CATSRDSKENQYF. The CDR3, as DNA: TGTGCCACCAGCAGAGATAGTAAGGAGAACCAGTACTTC.

In regard to this clonotype: Since a far larger clone is one base different, this is likely a read error. The chain couples TRBV12-5 to TRBJ2-3; D ambiguous. Per germline, CDR1 LGHNT and CDR2 FRNRAP. The CDR3 is 13 residues long. The CDR3 bases are TGTGCCAGCAGTTTTACTATCGCAGATACGCAGTATTTT. It codes for CASSFTIADTQYF.

This clonotype has ten or more counts. V usage is TRBV6-2 or TRBV6-3 and J usage is TRBJ1-5; D not certain. V was pared by 6 bases and J by 0 bases, with 3 bases between. The CDR3 is made up of 12 amino acids. Germline V CDR1 and CDR2: MNHEY, SVGEGT. In nucleotides, the CDR3 is TGTGCCAGCAGAAGTAGCAATCAGCCCCAGCATTTT. It is translated as CASRSSNQPQHF.

In this sample, this clonotype turned up many times. The chain is built from TRBV29-1 and TRBJ2-3, with 7 bases fitting TRBD2. This CDR3 contains 16 residues. Germline CDR1 SQVTM, CDR2 ANQGSEA. The junction had 10 bases not matched to a gene; V was cut back by 1 base and J by 3 bases. The CDR3 DNA reads TGCAGCGTTGAAGGAACGGCGGGAGCAGGAACAGATACGCAGTATTTT. Translation: CSVEGTAGAGTDTQYF.

This clonotype was seen repeatedly, ten times or more. The genes are TRBV11-2 and TRBJ2-2; D gene ambiguous. Germline V gene lookup returns CDR1 SGHAT and CDR2 FQNNGV. The CDR3 runs 14 residues. V was clipped by 7 bases and J by 0 bases, with 9 bases between them. CDR3 coding DNA: TGTGCCAGCACCCGAGGAACGAACACCGGGGAGCTGTTTTTT. Its translation: CASTRGTNTGELFF.

As concerns this clonotype: It may be a read error: a sequence one base away is much more abundant. The rearrangement uses TRBV5-1 and TRBJ2-1; 10 nucleotides agree with TRBD2. Per the germline V gene, CDR1 is SGHRS and CDR2 is YFSETQ. The CDR3 extends over 17 amino acids. The CDR3 coding sequence is TGCGCCAGCAGCCCCGGGTGGCTAGCGGGAGCCTACAATGGGCAGTTCTTC. The encoded protein is CASSPGWLAGAYNGQFF.

This clonotype was observed at least ten times. The chain joins TRBV7-9 to TRBJ2-1, with D unclear. CDR1 SEHNR and CDR2 FQNEAQ come from the germline V gene (reference sequence). The CDR3 runs to 13 residues. V lost 11 bases, J lost 4 bases, and 15 bases lay in between. CDR3 residues: CASMGISYNEQFF. CDR3 DNA: TGTGCCTCCATGGGGATTTCTTACAATGAGCAGTTCTTC.

The sample holds many counts of this clonotype. This chain connects TRBV7-3 to TRBJ2-3; no reliable D call. This CDR3 is 13 amino acids long. Trimming shortened V by 1 base and J by 5 bases, and 7 bases separated the two germline ends. Germline V gives CDR1 SGHTA, CDR2 FQGTGA. CDR3 DNA: TGTGCCAGCAGCTTAATGGTGGAAGATACGCAGTATTTT. As protein: CASSLMVEDTQYF.

This clonotype was observed many times. The genes are TRBV10-2 and TRBJ1-4, with 8 nucleotides matching TRBD1. There are 15 residues in the CDR3. The V and J ends lost 4 bases and 5 bases, in that order; junction bases with no gene match: 6. The germline V gene encodes CDR1 WSHSY and CDR2 SAAADI. The CDR3 region has the DNA TGCGCCAGCAGTGCTTCCGGGACAGGAAATGAAAAACTGTTTTTT. Its translation: CASSASGTGNEKLFF.

This clonotype is medium-sized. This chain joins TRBV4-1 and TRBJ2-1; the D gene could be TRBD1 or TRBD2 (6 bases each). CDR1 MGHRA and CDR2 YSYEKL come from the germline V gene. CDR3 length: 17 residues. The V end was cut by 4 bases, the J end by 2 bases, with 18 bases between. CDR3 loop: CASSPRQAGRAYNEQFF. CDR3 in DNA: TGCGCCAGCAGCCCGCGACAGGCGGGGCGCGCCTACAATGAGCAGTTCTTC.

This clonotype was counted ten times or more. This chain uses TRBV7-9 with TRBJ2-5; D is ambiguous. This CDR3 has 15 amino acids. Trimming removed 1 base from V and 2 bases from J, with 11 bases in between. Germline CDR1 SEHNR, CDR2 FQNEAQ (reference sequence). The CDR3 DNA sequence: TGTGCCAGCAGCTTAGGATCCGCAGTTCAAGAGACCCAGTACTTC. Translation: CASSLGSAVQETQYF.

In its sample, this clonotype was seen many times. V usage is TRBV7-3 and J usage is TRBJ1-1, with unresolved D. CDR3 length: 13 amino acids. The germline V gene has CDR1 SGHTA and CDR2 FQGTGA. Trimming left V 5 bases short and J 1 base short, with 8 bases between. The CDR3 nucleotides are TGTGCCAGCAGCGTCCAGGAGAACACTGAAGCTTTCTTT. Encoded protein: CASSVQENTEAFF. Combining the CDR3 with reference TRBV7-3 and TRBJ1-1 gives the whole variable domain GAGVSQTPSNKVTEKGKYVELRCDPISGHTALYWYRQSLGQGPEFLIYFQGTGAADDSGLPNDRFFAVRPEGSVSTLKIQRTERGDSAVYLCASSVQENTEAFFGQGTRLTVV.

Notes on this clonotype: Mismatch with germline at one junction end may stem from a read error. V is TRBV7-9 and J is TRBJ2-1, with 11 bases matching TRBD2. Looked up from germline, CDR1 is SEHNR and CDR2 is FQNEAQ (reference sequence). The CDR3 is 16 amino acids. CDR3: CASSRQTSGNYNGQFF. In DNA, the CDR3 is TGTGCCAGCAGCCGCCAGACTAGCGGGAATTACAATGGGCAGTTCTTC.

This clonotype was detected ten times or more. The chain uses TRBV14 and TRBJ2-2, with 7 bases lining up with TRBD1. CDR3 length: 14 amino acids. The germline CDR1 and CDR2 sequences are SGHDN and FVKESK. Trimming took 6 bases from V and 1 from J; bases not matched to a gene: 2. CDR3 nucleotide sequence: TGTGCCAGCAGGCGACAGGGGAACACCGGGGAGCTGTTTTTT. Protein product: CASRRQGNTGELFF.

DNA for the CDR3: TGTGCCACCAGGGGGACAGGGTTGGCTGAAGCTTTCTTT. It specifies CATRGTGLAEAFF. The V gene is TRBV24-1, the J gene TRBJ1-1; 9 bases are a match to TRBD1. This CDR3 has 13 amino acids. The V and J ends lost 7 bases and 6 bases, in that order; junction bases with no gene match: 5. Germline V gives CDR1 KGHDR, CDR2 SFDVKD.

Remarks on this clonotype: The junction and the germline gene differ at one end; a read error may be behind it. The chain couples TRBV20-1 to TRBJ2-1; the match to TRBD2 covers 11 bases. Germline-derived CDR1 and CDR2 are DFQATT and SNEGSKA (reference sequence). The CDR3 loop spans 11 amino acids. The CDR3 DNA reads TGCAGTGCTCGTCCGGGGACTAGCGGTACCTTC. Protein product: CSARPGTSGTF.

This clonotype occurred many times. This rearrangement joins TRBV12-3 or TRBV12-4 to TRBJ2-1, with 9 bases identical to TRBD2. Trimming took 6 bases from V and 5 from J; bases not matched to a gene: 14. This CDR3 comprises 17 residues. CDR3 amino acids: CASSRVSGRDYNNEQFF. CDR3 sequence (DNA): TGTGCCAGCAGCCGAGTTAGCGGGAGAGACTATAACAATGAGCAGTTCTTC.

This clonotype came up many times. This sequence joins TRBV5-1 and TRBJ2-1, with 16 positions matching TRBD2. J gave up 8 bases and V 4 bases, and 9 bases lay outside the gene matches. Germline loops: CDR1 SGHRS, CDR2 YFSETQ. CDR3 length equals 17 residues. The CDR3 DNA is TGCGCCAGCAGCACCTCGGCGGGACTAGCGGGAGGGGATGAGCAGTTCTTC. Translation: CASSTSAGLAGGDEQFF.

Comments on this clonotype: A read error is the likely source, as a far larger clone sits one nucleotide away. The chain is built from TRBV4-2 and TRBJ2-7, with 11 bases fitting TRBD2. The germline gives CDR1 LGHNA, CDR2 YNFKEQ. The CDR3 has 15 residues. The CDR3 DNA is TGTGCCAGCAGCCAGGGACTAGCGGAAGCCTACGAGCGGTACTTC. This sequence encodes CASSQGLAEAYERYF.

This clonotype was seen ten or more times. The chain joins TRBV20-1 to TRBJ2-4, with 9 bases identical to TRBD2. CDR3 length: 16 amino acids. V gave up 0 bases and J gave up 3 bases; unmatched junction bases: 6. Looked up from germline, CDR1 is DFQATT and CDR2 is SNEGSKA (reference sequence). The CDR3 region is CSAREIAGGVKNIQYF. For the CDR3, the DNA is TGCAGTGCTAGAGAGATCGCGGGAGGGGTCAAAAACATTCAGTACTTC.

This clonotype was recorded at least ten times. The V gene is TRBV20-1, the J gene TRBJ2-7; no definite D call. Between the trimmed V and J ends, which lost 4 bases and 3 bases, there was a span of 10 bases. Germline loops: CDR1 DFQATT, CDR2 SNEGSKA (reference sequence). This CDR3 has 12 residues. The CDR3 spells CSATNDGYEQYF. Here the CDR3 DNA reads TGCAGTGCTACTAACGACGGCTACGAGCAGTACTTC.